This is a list of T cell receptor beta chains from one sample in a study of CXCR3-negative and CXCR3-positive naive CD8 T cells. TCRdb re-analyzed the 5' RACE reads; it lists each CDR3 protein once, without DNA. This sample's table reports 70,000 to 100,000 distinct CDR3 sequences. Sequenced material: naive CXCR3- CD8+ T cells from blood. Receptors were obtained from a human donor in good health. Some clones in this sample may be carry-over from other donors' samples. CDR3s include the opening cysteine and the closing phenylalanine or tryptophan.

J gene,V gene,CDR3 length,CDR3 protein
TRBJ2-7,TRBV6-2/TRBV6-3,15,CASSWDYGGTYEQYF
TRBJ1-1,TRBV28,11,CASSENTEAFF
TRBJ2-1,TRBV13,15,CASSLDGSGVDEQFF
TRBJ2-7,TRBV20-1,14,CSARPRTIPYEQYF
TRBJ2-1,TRBV3-1,15,CASSQGFSSFNEQFF
TRBJ1-2,TRBV7-9,16,CASRSQEILSQGGYTF
TRBJ1-1,TRBV10-3,14,CAISATGEFTEAFF
TRBJ1-1,TRBV29-1,13,CSVAPGRVTEAFF
TRBJ1-5,TRBV20-1,15,CSVASQGLEYQPQHF
TRBJ1-5,TRBV28,14,CASSSRQGGQPQHF
TRBJ2-1,TRBV29-1,17,CSVEEINQGSPYNEQFF
TRBJ1-1,TRBV20-1,13,CSAAGTENTEAFF
TRBJ2-7,TRBV25-1,14,CASSWASGREEQYF
TRBJ2-7,TRBV28,14,CASSTGPNLYEQYF
TRBJ1-2,TRBV6-1,14,CASSESLSPYGYTF
TRBJ2-1,TRBV4-3,15,CASSPDRERYNEQFF
TRBJ1-2,TRBV14,17,CASSQDPQGVFQGGYTF
TRBJ2-1,TRBV4-1,19,CASSQVLYRGLSAYNEQFF
TRBJ2-7,TRBV7-9,15,CASSGGGGGYDEQYF
TRBJ2-7,TRBV12-3/TRBV12-4,13,CASSLGTEYEQYF
TRBJ1-2,TRBV15,18,CATSRDRRDEGPNYGYTF
TRBJ1-4,TRBV29-1,12,CSGTGHGEKLFF
TRBJ2-5,TRBV29-1,12,CSAEAREETQYF
TRBJ1-6,TRBV19,16,CASSPIGAAYNSPLHF
TRBJ2-1,TRBV5-6,15,CASSFSSGRYNEQFF
TRBJ2-1,TRBV29-1,17,CSVEWGLEVLYPNEQFF
TRBJ2-5,TRBV12-3/TRBV12-4,13,CASNQLGQETQYF
TRBJ2-1,TRBV11-3,13,CASSSRTSNEQFF
TRBJ1-2,TRBV20-1,15,CSARDIGGINYGYTF
TRBJ2-3,TRBV11-3,16,CASSFRQGGLTDTQYF
TRBJ2-3,TRBV7-9,16,CASSLAGATRTDTQYF
TRBJ1-1,TRBV4-1,15,CASSPGGGLGTEAFF
TRBJ1-1,TRBV3-1,14,CASSVGLRNTEAFF
TRBJ2-1,TRBV5-1,15,CASSLESGVYNEQSF
TRBJ2-7,TRBV29-1,13,CSVAAQSSYEQYF
TRBJ2-1,TRBV29-1,14,CSVEGGTRLNEQFF
TRBJ1-1,TRBV5-1,15,CASSLDSGGGTEAFF
TRBJ2-3,TRBV12-3/TRBV12-4,14,CASSSSSLGDTQYF
TRBJ1-1,TRBV27,15,CASSLSGYMNTEAFF
TRBJ2-5,TRBV20-1,15,CSAREVGLAEETQYF
TRBJ1-1,TRBV7-3,13,CASSLWGSTEAFF
TRBJ1-5,TRBV5-1,14,CASSDGYSNQPQHF
TRBJ2-2,TRBV12-3/TRBV12-4,18,CASSLRRREDSNTGELFF